This T cell receptor beta chain was sequenced for a study of shared clonotypes between healthy human individuals. This clone came up once. The germline V gene encodes CDR1 MDHEN and CDR2 SYDVKM. This CDR3 is built from 13 residues. Trimming took 7 bases from V and 5 from J, leaving 13 bases between them. Clones were read by immunoSEQ multiplex PCR, and TCRdb kept only the in-frame ones, dropping some. The data contain 2.3 million or so clones, over 85% of them singletons. V and J are TRBV28 and TRBJ2-3, with a possible D match to TRBD2 (7 bases). The sequenced material came from naive CD4+ T cells from PBMCs. As for subset: CD45RA+ positively selected. This sequence originates from a man younger than 30 in good health. Some clones in this sample may be carry-over from other donors' samples. The CDR3: CASIGGAGDTQYF. The CDR3 nucleotides read TGTGCCAGCATTGGGGGGGCTGGAGATACGCAGTATTTT.